The 21 T cell receptor beta chains listed next were all sequenced from one sample in a study of blood T cell repertoires in COVID-19. Assay used: immunoSEQ multiplex PCR; TCRdb lists only in-frame clones, some missing. The sample consists of about 410,000 clones, roughly 90% of them appearing once. The sequenced material came from peripheral blood. The receptor source for this set is a middle-aged woman with COVID-19, enrolled during active disease.

CDR3 protein: CASSVEASGTPLQETQYF. In DNA form, the CDR3 reads TGTGCCAGCAGCGTAGAGGCTAGCGGGACACCCCTCCAAGAGACCCAGTACTTC. The rearrangement links TRBV9 to TRBJ2-5; 9 positions agree with TRBD2. The germline CDR1 and CDR2 sequences are SGDLS and YYNGEE. CDR3 length equals 18 residues. With V trimmed by 0 bases and J by 1 base, 10 bases remained unmatched.

This clone was detected only a few times. V gene TRBV28 combines with J gene TRBJ1-2; TRBD1 aligns across 8 bases. Germline trimming cut 8 bases from V and 5 bases from J; bases unmatched to any gene: 16. CDR1 is MDHEN, CDR2 SYDVKM, per germline. The length of the CDR3 is 16 residues. The CDR3 loop reads CASYGDRTGTFYGYTF. The CDR3 nucleotides read TGTGCCAGCTATGGAGATCGGACAGGGACTTTTTATGGCTACACCTTC.

This clone was detected only once. V usage is TRBV18 and J usage is TRBJ1-1; D is perhaps TRBD1 (6 bases). Germline V CDR1 and CDR2: KGHSH, LQKENI. The CDR3 spans 13 residues. V was pared by 3 bases and J by 8 bases, with 13 bases between. The CDR3: CASSPRQALEAFF. The DNA for the CDR3 is TGTGCCAGCTCACCCCGACAGGCCCTGGAAGCTTTCTTT.

V is TRBV11-2 and J is TRBJ1-1; D remains ambiguous. The length of the CDR3 is 14 residues. Germline lookup yields CDR1 SGHAT and CDR2 FQNNGV. Trimming left V 3 bases short and J 0 bases short, with 8 bases between. CDR3 sequence reads: CASSFYRVNTEAFF. CDR3 in DNA: TGTGCCAGCAGCTTCTACCGGGTGAACACTGAAGCTTTCTTT.

The CDR3 sequence: CASRTSQGLTSTDTQYF. The CDR3 region has the DNA TGCGCCAGCAGAACATCACAGGGGCTCACCTCCACAGATACGCAGTATTTT. The chain is built from TRBV10-2 and TRBJ2-3, with 7 positions matching TRBD1. The germline V gene has CDR1 WSHSY and CDR2 SAAADI. After removal of 6 bases from V and 2 bases from J, the junction contained 14 bases not matched to a gene. The CDR3 contains 17 residues.

This clone has only one observation. The chain carries TRBV4-1 and TRBJ1-2; TRBD1 matches 7 bases. The CDR3 spans 16 residues. With 1 base clipped from V and 4 bases from J, the junction kept 9 bases outside the gene matches. The germline CDR1 and CDR2 sequences are MGHRA and YSYEKL. The CDR3 sequence is CASSQAPRTGSYGYTF. CDR3 bases: TGCGCCAGCAGCCAAGCCCCCCGGACAGGCTCCTATGGCTACACCTTC.

The V gene is TRBV6-6, the J gene TRBJ2-1, with D maybe TRBD2 (7 bases). The CDR3 runs to 15 residues. Germline values: CDR1 MNHNY, CDR2 SVGAGI (reference sequence). The V gene lost 7 bases and the J gene lost 5 bases, with 18 bases spanning the gap. The DNA for the CDR3 is TGTGCCAGCACCGCTCGGGGGGCCCGTCACAATGAGCAGTTCTTC. This translates into CASTARGARHNEQFF.

V and J are TRBV7-8 and TRBJ1-1, with D unclear. The CDR3 has 13 residues. Germline V gives CDR1 SGHVS, CDR2 FQNEAQ. Between the trimmed V and J ends, which lost 3 bases and 6 bases, there was a span of 11 bases. CDR3 region: CASSLRRSSEAFF. The CDR3 DNA sequence: TGTGCCAGCAGCTTGCGGAGGAGTTCTGAAGCTTTCTTT. Looking up the rest from reference TRBV7-8 and TRBJ1-1 gives the full variable domain: GAGVSQSPRYKVAKRGQDVALRCDPISGHVSLFWYQQALGQGPEFLTYFQNEAQLDKSGLPSDRFFAERPEGSVSTLKIQRTQQEDSAVYLCASSLRRSSEAFFGQGTRLTVV.

The chain links TRBV19 to TRBJ2-5; D is unresolved. The CDR3 has 15 residues. The germline V gene encodes CDR1 LNHDA and CDR2 SQIVND (reference sequence). V lost 0 bases and J lost 0, with 8 bases in between. The DNA of the CDR3 is TGTGCCAGTAGTATAGATTCGGTGAACCAAGAGACCCAGTACTTC. Encoded protein: CASSIDSVNQETQYF.

This clone was observed a handful of times. J is TRBJ2-3 and V is TRBV19; 8 bases are shared with TRBD2. Germline CDR1 is LNHDA and CDR2 is SQIVND (reference sequence). Unmatched junction bases numbered 2, after V lost 2 bases and J lost 1 base. The CDR3 totals 15 residues. CDR3 DNA sequence: TGTGCCAGTAGTATAAGGCGGGGGGGCACAGATACGCAGTATTTT. Its translation is CASSIRRGGTDTQYF.

The CDR3 protein is CASSLWTSGRARSEQFF. The CDR3 DNA follows: TGTGCCAGCAGTTTATGGACTAGCGGGAGGGCCAGAAGTGAGCAGTTCTTC. The chain is built from TRBV28 and TRBJ2-1; TRBD2 aligns across 14 bases. The V and J ends lost 0 bases and 9 bases, in that order; junction bases with no gene match: 7. The CDR3 runs to 17 residues. Germline CDR1 MDHEN, CDR2 SYDVKM. The entire variable domain, with the rest obtained from reference TRBV28 and TRBJ2-1, is as follows: DVKVTQSSRYLVKRTGEKVFLECVQDMDHENMFWYRQDPGLGLRLIYFSYDVKMKEKGDIPEGYSVSREKKERFSLILESASTNQTSMYLCASSLWTSGRARSEQFFGPGTRLTVL.

In DNA form, the CDR3 reads TGTGCCAGCAGTCCGGACAGGTCAGTGAGGGCCCAGCATTTT. As protein: CASSPDRSVRAQHF. The J gene is TRBJ1-5, the V gene TRBV2; 7 bases line up with TRBD1. CDR1 and CDR2 from the germline V gene are SNHLY and FYNNEI. The CDR3 length is 14 residues. V was clipped by 5 bases and J by 11 bases; unmatched bases: 12.

This rearrangement joins TRBV5-8 to TRBJ1-3; D gene uncertain. CDR1 and CDR2 (germline): SGHTS, YDEGEE. This CDR3 is 11 amino acids long. V was shortened by 4 bases and J by 8 bases, with 7 bases between the two germline ends. The CDR3 coding sequence is TGTGCCAGCAGCACGGGGTACACCATATATTTT. This sequence encodes CASSTGYTIYF.

The V call is TRBV5-1, the J call TRBJ1-1; possibly TRBD1 for D (5 bases). V shed 8 bases and J shed 0 bases, with 20 bases lying between them. Per germline, CDR1 SGHRS and CDR2 YFSETQ. This CDR3 is built from 16 residues. The CDR3 reads CASGLGHALMNTEAFF. As DNA, the CDR3 is TGCGCCAGTGGGTTAGGACATGCCCTCATGAACACTGAAGCTTTCTTT.

The V and J genes are TRBV19 and TRBJ1-5; D is ambiguous. The V gene's germline CDR1 is LNHDA and CDR2 SQIVND (reference sequence). This CDR3 spans 13 amino acids. Between the trimmed V and J ends, which lost 2 bases and 6 bases, there was a span of 8 bases. The CDR3, as DNA: TGTGCCAGTAGTATACAGGCCGTTCAGCCCCAGCATTTT. It specifies CASSIQAVQPQHF.

The chain joins TRBV29-1 to TRBJ2-4, with TRBD2 matching over 15 bases. V gave up 5 bases and J gave up 7 bases; unmatched junction bases: 9. The CDR3 has 16 amino acids. Germline CDR1 reads SQVTM; CDR2 reads ANQGSEA. CDR3 protein: CSVSWTSGGAWNIQYF. DNA for the CDR3: TGCAGCGTTTCATGGACTAGCGGGGGGGCATGGAACATTCAGTACTTC.

The rearrangement links TRBV24-1 to TRBJ2-3; 8 nucleotides align to TRBD1. Germline trimming cut 9 bases from V and 3 bases from J; bases unmatched to any gene: 19. Germline-derived CDR1 and CDR2 are KGHDR and SFDVKD. The CDR3 has 18 amino acids. CDR3: CATQGANRTGNWTDTQYF. The CDR3, as DNA: TGTGCCACCCAAGGTGCTAATCGGACAGGGAATTGGACAGATACGCAGTATTTT.

The genes are TRBV24-1 and TRBJ1-1; D might be TRBD1 (6 bases). Germline-derived CDR1 and CDR2 are KGHDR and SFDVKD. This CDR3 region has 16 residues. The ends were cut back, 0 bases at V and 1 base at J, with 11 bases in the middle. CDR3 in amino acids: CATSDLGQGGNTEAFF. In nucleotides, the CDR3 is TGTGCCACCAGTGATTTGGGGCAAGGGGGGAACACTGAAGCTTTCTTT.

V is TRBV28 and J is TRBJ1-5; the D is unclear. The germline gives CDR1 MDHEN, CDR2 SYDVKM. Trimming took off 7 bases at V and 6 bases at J, with 19 bases between the two ends. CDR3 length: 15 amino acids. The CDR3 DNA is TGTGCCAGCACCCAGACGGGCGGGTTCTTTCAGCCCCAGCATTTT. Amino acids: CASTQTGGFFQPQHF.

This clone was detected once. V usage is TRBV19 and J usage is TRBJ1-3; no clear D. Germline values: CDR1 LNHDA, CDR2 SQIVND (reference sequence). V lost 5 bases and J lost 0, with 8 bases in between. The CDR3 is 14 amino acids. CDR3 nucleotides: TGTGCCAGTAGTGGCAGATACTCTGGAAACACCATATATTTT. Its translation is CASSGRYSGNTIYF. Using reference TRBV19 and TRBJ1-3 for the parts outside the CDR3, the full variable domain is DGGITQSPKYLFRKEGQNVTLSCEQNLNHDAMYWYRQDPGQGLRLIYYSQIVNDFQKGDIAEGYSVSREKKESFPLTVTSAQKNPTAFYLCASSGRYSGNTIYFGEGSWLTVV.

The rearrangement joins TRBV7-9 to TRBJ1-2; 7 bases match TRBD1. The CDR3 sequence is 11 residues long. CDR1 is SEHNR, CDR2 FQNEAQ, per germline (reference sequence). The V and J ends lost 6 bases and 8 bases, in that order; junction bases with no gene match: 3. This chain's CDR3 is CASSSGGGYTF. The CDR3 nucleotides are TGTGCCAGCAGTTCAGGGGGAGGCTACACCTTC.